One sample yielded the 5 T cell receptor beta chains listed below, sequenced in a study of Graves' ophthalmopathy and Graves' hyperthyroidism. Investigators amplified TCR beta CDR3 regions from RNA transcripts. First-round RT-PCR with HTBI primers preceded a second-round multiplex PCR. TCRdb reprocessed the multiplex PCR reads via MiXCR and lists one record per CDR3 protein. Of hundreds of thousands of distinct CDR3 sequences in the sample, around 40% were seen once. The sample taken for sequencing was peripheral blood. The receptors derive from an adult man with Graves' ophthalmopathy.

This clonotype was seen at least ten times. The chain links TRBV2 to TRBJ1-4; TRBD1 is a possible D gene (5 bases). Trimming stripped 7 bases from V and 8 bases from J, with 17 bases between. Germline V gene sequence: CDR1 SNHLY, CDR2 FYNNEI. The CDR3 totals 14 residues. CDR3 amino acids: CASTIWRPGEKLFF. In nucleotides, the CDR3 is TGTGCCAGCACTATTTGGCGACCAGGGGAAAAACTGTTTTTT. The entire variable domain, with the rest obtained from reference TRBV2 and TRBJ1-4, is as follows: EPEVTQTPSHQVTQMGQEVILRCVPISNHLYFYWYRQILGQKVEFLVSFYNNEISEKSEIFDDQFSVERPDGSNFTLKIRSTKLEDSAMYFCASTIWRPGEKLFFGSGTQLSVL.

The J gene is TRBJ2-7, the V gene TRBV7-9; the match to TRBD1 covers 10 bases. Germline-derived CDR1 and CDR2 are SEHNR and FQNEAQ (reference sequence). This CDR3 has 13 amino acids. After removal of 5 bases from V and 9 bases from J, the junction contained 7 bases not matched to a gene. The DNA for the CDR3 is TGTGCCAGCAGCCCAGGGACAGGGGAGGTGCAGTACTTC. Its translation is CASSPGTGEVQYF. Variable domain in full (rest from reference TRBV7-9 and TRBJ2-7): DTGVSQNPRHKITKRGQNVTFRCDPISEHNRLYWYRQTLGQGPEFLTYFQNEAQLEKSRLLSDRFSAERPKGSFSTLEIQRTEQGDSAMYLCASSPGTGEVQYFGPGTRLTVT.

The V gene is TRBV7-9, the J gene TRBJ2-7; 8 nucleotides agree with TRBD2. The CDR3 has 13 amino acids. Germline V gives CDR1 SEHNR, CDR2 FQNEAQ (reference sequence). V lost 5 bases to trimming and J lost 6 bases; unmatched junction nucleotides: 6. The DNA of the CDR3 is TGTGCCAGCAGCCCCCGGGAGGGTGTCGAGCAGTACTTC. As protein: CASSPREGVEQYF. Using reference TRBV7-9 and TRBJ2-7 for the parts outside the CDR3, the full variable domain is DTGVSQNPRHKITKRGQNVTFRCDPISEHNRLYWYRQTLGQGPEFLTYFQNEAQLEKSRLLSDRFSAERPKGSFSTLEIQRTEQGDSAMYLCASSPREGVEQYFGPGTRLTVT.

This clonotype came up many times. The rearrangement uses TRBV7-9 and TRBJ1-3, with a tentative D call TRBD1 (6 bases). Germline loops: CDR1 SEHNR, CDR2 FQNEAQ (reference sequence). The CDR3 has 15 amino acids. The V end was cut by 1 base, the J end by 2 bases, with 9 bases between. CDR3: CASSLVGGPGNTIYF. Written as DNA, the CDR3 is TGTGCCAGCAGCTTAGTGGGGGGCCCTGGAAACACCATATATTTT.

This clonotype has only a few counts. The V gene is TRBV27, the J gene TRBJ2-7; the match to TRBD2 covers 7 bases. This CDR3 contains 14 residues. Germline values: CDR1 MNHEY, CDR2 SMNVEV (reference sequence). V was clipped by 1 base and J by 0 bases; unmatched bases: 0. CDR3 in DNA: TGTGCCAGCAGTTTATGGGAGGGCTCCTACGAGCAGTACTTC. It yields the protein CASSLWEGSYEQYF.